This T cell receptor beta chain was found in a study of shared clonotypes between healthy human individuals. This CDR3 has 13 residues. The V and J ends lost 6 bases and 7 bases respectively, with 13 bases between them. The germline gives CDR1 MNHEY, CDR2 SVGAGI. Sequencing used immunoSEQ multiplex PCR; TCRdb keeps in-frame clones, though not all of them. The table records fewer than 400,000 clones, less than 85% of them present only once. The receptor was derived from a man younger than 45 in good health. V usage is TRBV6-5 and J usage is TRBJ2-1, with TRBD1 as a possible D gene (5 bases). Sequenced input: memory CD4+ T cells sorted from blood. The subset denotes: CD45RA-negative fraction. This chain's CDR3 is CASSSTVFNEQFF. CDR3 bases: TGTGCCAGCAGCTCGACAGTCTTTAATGAGCAGTTCTTC.